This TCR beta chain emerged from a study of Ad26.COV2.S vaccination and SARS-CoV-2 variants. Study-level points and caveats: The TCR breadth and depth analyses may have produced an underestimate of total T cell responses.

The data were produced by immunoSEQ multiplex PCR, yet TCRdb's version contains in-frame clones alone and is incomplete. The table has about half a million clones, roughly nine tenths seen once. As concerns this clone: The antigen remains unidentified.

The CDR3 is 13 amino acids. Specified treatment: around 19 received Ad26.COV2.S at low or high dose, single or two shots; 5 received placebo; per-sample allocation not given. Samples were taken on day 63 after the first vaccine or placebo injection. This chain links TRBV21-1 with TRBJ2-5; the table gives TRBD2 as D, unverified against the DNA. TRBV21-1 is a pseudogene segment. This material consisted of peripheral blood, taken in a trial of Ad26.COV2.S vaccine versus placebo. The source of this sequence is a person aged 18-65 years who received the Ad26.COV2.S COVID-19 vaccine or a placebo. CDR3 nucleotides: TGTGCCAGCAGCGGGAGGGACCAAGAGACCCAGTACTTC. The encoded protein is CASSGRDQETQYF.